Each of the 12 T cell receptor beta chains below was sequenced from the same sample in a study of blood T cell repertoires in COVID-19. Sequenced by immunoSEQ multiplex PCR; TCRdb stores in-frame clones only, minus some. The sample shows under 80,000 clones, roughly 80% of them seen only once. Material for sequencing was peripheral blood. Receptors originate from a man older than 75 with acute or convalescent COVID-19.

This clone has only one observation. The chain recombines TRBV19 with TRBJ2-1; D unresolved. The CDR3 has 8 amino acids. V gave up 7 bases and J gave up 10 bases, with 2 bases separating them. Germline V CDR1 and CDR2: LNHDA, SQIVND (reference sequence). This CDR3 reads CASTEQFF. The CDR3 DNA follows: TGTGCCAGTACGGAGCAGTTCTTC.

This clone is medium-sized (0.01 to 0.1%). The CDR3 loop is CASSQDGVAGELFF. In DNA, the CDR3 is TGCGCCAGCAGCCAAGATGGAGTAGCCGGGGAGCTGTTTTTT. The chain is built from TRBV4-1 and TRBJ2-2; D is undetermined. Deletions cut 0 bases from V and 6 bases from J, with 8 bases between. The length of the CDR3 is 14 residues. Germline loops: CDR1 MGHRA, CDR2 YSYEKL.

The CDR3 DNA follows: TGCGCCAGCAGCCGGACTACTGGCGGCTCTGGAAACACCATATATTTT. It codes for CASSRTTGGSGNTIYF. The rearrangement joins TRBV4-3 to TRBJ1-3; D ambiguous. The CDR3 is 16 amino acids. V lost 4 bases to trimming and J lost 0 bases, with 13 bases between them. Germline V gene data show CDR1 as LGHNA and CDR2 as YSLEER.

The DNA for the CDR3 is TGTGCCAGCAGGGTTAGGGACAGGGGTAACATTCAGTACTTC. Translation: CASRVRDRGNIQYF. The chain combines TRBV28 with TRBJ2-4; 10 positions match TRBD1. This CDR3 spans 14 amino acids. Germline values: CDR1 MDHEN, CDR2 SYDVKM. The ends lost 6 bases at V and 7 bases at J; junction bases unmatched: 6.

In its sample, this clone was seen once. The J gene is TRBJ2-5, the V gene TRBV27; TRBD2 matches at 11 bases. This CDR3 has 15 residues. Germline V gene sequence: CDR1 MNHEY, CDR2 SMNVEV (reference sequence). The trim removed 5 bases at V and 3 bases at J, leaving 5 bases unmatched. The CDR3 DNA reads as TGTGCCAGCAGTCCATTAGCGGGAGGGAAAGAGACCCAGTACTTC. Translation gives CASSPLAGGKETQYF.

This clone was recorded once. The genes are TRBV28 and TRBJ2-7, with TRBD2 as a possible D gene (7 bases). Germline V gives CDR1 MDHEN, CDR2 SYDVKM. Trimming cost V 6 bases and J 2 bases, with 11 bases left between them. This CDR3 contains 13 residues. The DNA of the CDR3 is TGTGCCAGCAGCCGGCGGGGGCCCTACGAGCAGTACTTC. Protein product: CASSRRGPYEQYF.

On this clone itself: Other nucleotide sequences from this sample produce the same CDR3. The V and J genes are TRBV19 and TRBJ1-1, with D hard to call. CDR3 length: 13 residues. V dropped 3 bases and J dropped 1 base, with 6 bases sitting between them. Germline CDR1 LNHDA, CDR2 SQIVND (reference sequence). The CDR3 nucleotides read TGTGCCAGTAGTATCAACAGGAACACTGAAGCTTTCTTT. Translated, it gives CASSINRNTEAFF.

The rearrangement uses TRBV29-1 and TRBJ1-2; 7 bases agree with TRBD1. V was pared by 2 bases and J by 0 bases, with 6 bases of the junction left unmatched. Per the germline V gene, CDR1 is SQVTM and CDR2 is ANQGSEA. CDR3 length: 15 residues. The DNA for the CDR3 is TGCAGCGTTGAACGAGACAGGGCCACTAACTATGGCTACACCTTC. Protein: CSVERDRATNYGYTF.

This chain links TRBV3-1 (or the pseudogene TRBV3-2) with TRBJ1-1; 7 positions agree with TRBD1. The ends lost 5 bases at V and 1 base at J; junction bases unmatched: 4. The CDR3 sequence is 14 residues long. CDR1 is LGHDT, CDR2 YNNKEL, per germline (reference sequence). The CDR3: CASSAHRGNTEAFF. Written as DNA, the CDR3 is TGTGCCAGCAGCGCCCACAGGGGGAACACTGAAGCTTTCTTT.

The chain recombines TRBV28 with TRBJ1-1, with D possibly being TRBD1 (6 bases). Germline V CDR1 and CDR2: MDHEN, SYDVKM. Between the trimmed V and J ends, which lost 7 bases and 6 bases, there was a span of 24 bases. The CDR3 has 16 residues. The CDR3 DNA is TGTGCCAGCACCCAAAAACCATGGGGCCAGGGGTCTGAAGCTTTCTTT. Translating gives CASTQKPWGQGSEAFF.

The chain joins TRBV29-1 to TRBJ2-1; TRBD1 is a possible D gene (6 bases). The V end was cut by 7 bases, the J end by 7 bases, with 14 bases between. The germline V gene encodes CDR1 SQVTM and CDR2 ANQGSEA. This CDR3 has 12 amino acids. The CDR3 bases are TGCAGCGGTCGCTGGGGGCAAAATGAGCAGTTCTTC. This gives the protein CSGRWGQNEQFF.

The gene calls are TRBV10-3 and TRBJ2-1; 9 bases match TRBD1. Germline loops: CDR1 ENHRY, CDR2 SYGVKD. This CDR3 is built from 15 residues. V was clipped by 6 bases and J by 7 bases; unmatched bases: 10. The CDR3 coding sequence is TGTGCCATCAGAACCGGGACAGGGACAAGGAATGAGCAGTTCTTC. It codes for CAIRTGTGTRNEQFF.